What follows are 7 T cell receptor beta chains derived from one specimen sequenced in a study of blood T cell repertoires in COVID-19. The method was immunoSEQ multiplex PCR; TCRdb's version includes in-frame clones alone and lacks a portion of them. The sample lists over 150,000 clones; approximately 88% were seen once. Sequenced: peripheral blood. These TCRs come from a woman in her forties with COVID-19, enrolled during active disease.

The chain employs TRBV12-3 or TRBV12-4 and TRBJ2-7, with D possibly matching TRBD2 (5 bases). CDR3 length equals 12 residues. V shed 6 bases and J shed 7 bases, with 13 bases lying between them. The CDR3 spells CASRIYPGEQYF. The CDR3 DNA reads TGTGCCAGCAGAATATATCCGGGAGAGCAGTACTTC.

This chain uses TRBV18 with TRBJ1-6; a possible D gene is TRBD1 (5 bases). The CDR3 is 14 amino acids. Germline V gene lookup returns CDR1 KGHSH and CDR2 LQKENI. Trimming removed 3 bases at V and 8 bases at J, with 11 bases between. CDR3 bases: TGTGCCAGCTCACCCGACAGTTCCCATTCACCCCTCCACTTT. Translation: CASSPDSSHSPLHF.

CDR3 protein: CASRGLGGTGNTGELFF. As DNA, the CDR3 is TGTGCCAGTAGGGGTCTGGGCGGGACAGGGAACACCGGGGAGCTGTTTTTT. This chain joins TRBV19 and TRBJ2-2; TRBD1 matches 8 bases. The CDR3 consists of 17 residues. The V and J ends lost 6 bases and 1 base, in that order; junction bases with no gene match: 10. CDR1 and CDR2 from the germline V gene are LNHDA and SQIVND (reference sequence).

The rearrangement uses TRBV27 and TRBJ2-7, with a tentative D call TRBD1 (5 bases). The CDR3 covers 15 residues. CDR1 and CDR2 from the germline V gene are MNHEY and SMNVEV (reference sequence). Trimming took 4 bases from V and 2 from J, leaving 15 bases between them. The CDR3 nucleotides are TGTGCCAGCAGTTCAGGACAAGGGGTGGCCTACGAGCAGTACTTC. It codes for CASSSGQGVAYEQYF.

This sequence joins TRBV6-5 and TRBJ1-2, with TRBD1 identical over 7 bases. The CDR3 has 13 residues. Germline V lookup: CDR1 MNHEY, CDR2 SVGAGI. Trimming took 7 bases from V and 8 from J; bases not matched to a gene: 10. The CDR3 here is CASKGASFYGYTF. CDR3 nucleotides: TGTGCCAGCAAGGGGGCGAGTTTCTACGGCTACACCTTC.

The rearrangement links TRBV4-1 to TRBJ1-1; D gene unclear. The germline CDR1 and CDR2 sequences are MGHRA and YSYEKL. Deletions cut 5 bases from V and 6 bases from J, with 10 bases between. The CDR3 is made up of 12 amino acids. For the CDR3, the DNA is TGCGCCAGCAGCGATTCAGAGGCTGAAGCTTTCTTT. Protein: CASSDSEAEAFF.

The CDR3 bases are TGTGCCAGCTCACCAGGACAGGGGAACACTGAAGCTTTCTTT. It encodes CASSPGQGNTEAFF. The V and J genes are TRBV18 and TRBJ1-1, with 8 bases aligning to TRBD1. J gave up 1 base and V 2 bases, and 0 bases lay outside the gene matches. Germline CDR1 and CDR2: KGHSH and LQKENI. The CDR3 extends over 14 amino acids.